This entry lists 15 T cell receptor beta chains sequenced from one sample in a study of glioma-infiltrating T cells. The iRepertoire nested amplicon-rescue multiplex PCR amplified TCR alpha and beta CDR3s from RNA. TCRdb redid the calling of the multiplex PCR reads with MiXCR, one entry per CDR3 protein. The data show more than 300,000 distinct CDR3 sequences, around 38% seen once. Sequencing input: glioma tissue, nonneoplastic brain tissue, or PBMCs (not recorded which). These receptors were taken from a human donor with low-grade glioma or glioblastoma, undergoing nonglioma brain surgery, or in good health (not recorded which).

This clonotype was observed a handful of times. The gene calls are TRBV6-2 or TRBV6-3 and TRBJ1-1; D possibly corresponds to TRBD1 (6 bases). Germline CDR1 is MNHEY and CDR2 is SVGEGT. This CDR3 spans 15 amino acids. V was clipped by 7 bases and J by 1 base, with 16 bases between them. The CDR3 is CASKDTDRKNTEAFF. The CDR3 coding sequence is TGTGCCAGCAAAGACACCGACAGGAAGAACACTGAAGCTTTCTTT.

There are many counts of this clonotype. The J gene is TRBJ2-1, the V gene TRBV27; no definite D call. The CDR3 loop spans 17 amino acids. V gave up 2 bases and J gave up 0 bases, with 14 bases separating them. Germline CDR1 MNHEY, CDR2 SMNVEV (reference sequence). This CDR3 is CASSLGGPVPSYNEQFF. CDR3 in DNA: TGTGCCAGCAGTTTAGGCGGCCCCGTTCCCTCCTACAATGAGCAGTTCTTC.

This clonotype was recorded at least ten times. The chain carries TRBV6-1 and TRBJ1-2, with D perhaps matching TRBD1 (5 bases). CDR1 MNHNS and CDR2 SASEGT come from the germline V gene. Trimming pared 3 bases from V and 4 bases from J, leaving 15 bases between. This CDR3 comprises 15 residues. In DNA, the CDR3 is TGTGCCAGCAGTGAGGGGGTGATGAGAGCCTATGGCTACACCTTC. Its protein product is CASSEGVMRAYGYTF.

The rearrangement joins TRBV2 to TRBJ1-2, with unresolved D. Trimming pared 4 bases from V and 2 bases from J, leaving 11 bases between. The CDR3 has 14 residues. Germline CDR1 reads SNHLY; CDR2 reads FYNNEI. DNA for the CDR3: TGTGCCAGCAGTGCAATCTCGGGGAACTATGGCTACACCTTC. Its translation: CASSAISGNYGYTF. Looking up the rest from reference TRBV2 and TRBJ1-2 gives the full variable domain: EPEVTQTPSHQVTQMGQEVILRCVPISNHLYFYWYRQILGQKVEFLVSFYNNEISEKSEIFDDQFSVERPDGSNFTLKIRSTKLEDSAMYFCASSAISGNYGYTFGSGTRLTVV.

For this clonotype: A read error is possible here, since a much larger clone lies one base away. The rearrangement uses TRBV27 and TRBJ2-1; 8 bases fit TRBD2. This CDR3 comprises 15 residues. Trimming cost V 5 bases and J 10 bases; bases outside gene matches: 13. CDR1 is MNHEY, CDR2 SMNVEV, per germline (reference sequence). The CDR3 sequence is CASSPGNSGEIEQFF. CDR3 in DNA: TGTGCCAGCAGTCCTGGGAATAGCGGGGAGATAGAGCAGTTCTTC.

Worth noting for this clonotype: A much larger clone differs by one base, so this may be a read error. Because the CDR3 is missing its conserved closing phenylalanine or tryptophan, this is likely a read error. This chain uses TRBV6-1 with TRBJ1-5, with 8 positions matching TRBD1. With 2 bases clipped from V and 7 bases from J, the junction kept 7 bases outside the gene matches. This CDR3 is built from 15 residues. Germline CDR1 is MNHNS and CDR2 is SASEGT. The CDR3 protein is CASSEFGQGYQPQHL. The CDR3 coding sequence is TGTGCCAGCAGTGAATTTGGACAGGGTTACCAGCCCCAGCATCTT.

About this clonotype: Given a much more abundant clone one base away, this may be a read error. This rearrangement joins TRBV6-5 to TRBJ2-1; 11 nucleotides agree with TRBD2. This CDR3 has 16 amino acids. Per the germline V gene, CDR1 is MNHEY and CDR2 is SVGAGI. The V and J ends lost 6 bases and 10 bases, in that order; junction bases with no gene match: 14. The CDR3 DNA reads as TGTGCCAGCAGCGTCAGAGCTAGCGGGAGGTTGGGCGAGCAGTTCTTC. This codes for CASSVRASGRLGEQFF.

A word on this clonotype: Its ends do not fully match the called genes, so a read error is possible. V and J are TRBV20-1 and TRBJ1-1; D is unresolved. CDR1 and CDR2 (germline): DFQATT, SNEGSKA (reference sequence). The CDR3 is 13 residues long. CDR3 amino acids: CIASDGLNTEAFF. The CDR3 coding sequence is TGCATTGCTTCGGACGGTTTGAACACTGAAGCTTTCTTT.

This clonotype was seen at least ten times. CDR3 nucleotide sequence: TGTGCCAGCAGACCTGGACTAGACGATCAGCCCCAGCATTTT. This gives the protein CASRPGLDDQPQHF. The chain carries TRBV27 and TRBJ1-5; D is unclear. CDR1 and CDR2 from the germline V gene are MNHEY and SMNVEV (reference sequence). This CDR3 has 14 amino acids. The V end lost 6 bases, the J end lost 5 bases, and 14 bases lay between the germline ends.

V usage is TRBV9 and J usage is TRBJ2-5, with D maybe TRBD1 (6 bases). Trimming took off 2 bases at V and 1 base at J, with 12 bases between the two ends. Looked up from germline, CDR1 is SGDLS and CDR2 is YYNGEE. This CDR3 comprises 15 residues. This CDR3 is CASSVLGHPQETQYF. The CDR3 DNA follows: TGTGCCAGCAGCGTGTTGGGACACCCCCAAGAGACCCAGTACTTC.

The V call is TRBV20-1, the J call TRBJ2-3; 8 positions match TRBD1. Trimming took 4 bases from V and 3 from J; bases not matched to a gene: 9. Germline CDR1 DFQATT, CDR2 SNEGSKA (reference sequence). This CDR3 spans 15 amino acids. The CDR3 here is CSANKQDRVTDTQYF. The CDR3 DNA reads as TGCAGTGCTAACAAGCAGGACAGGGTGACAGATACGCAGTATTTT.

This clonotype was detected only a few times. The CDR3 DNA sequence: TGCAGTGCTCCCGGACACGGCACAGATACGCAGTATTTT. It is translated as CSAPGHGTDTQYF. The gene calls are TRBV20-1 and TRBJ2-3; a possible D gene is TRBD1 (5 bases). Trimming took off 5 bases at V and 1 base at J, with 10 bases between the two ends. Germline V gives CDR1 DFQATT, CDR2 SNEGSKA (reference sequence). The CDR3 length is 13 residues.

To note about this clonotype: Since a much larger clone is just one base distant, this may be a read error. The chain carries TRBV10-3 and TRBJ2-7, with D uncertain. The CDR3 totals 14 residues. Germline V gene lookup returns CDR1 ENHRY and CDR2 SYGVKD. V was trimmed by 3 bases and J by 7 bases, leaving 16 bases between them. The DNA for the CDR3 is TGTGCCATCAGTGACCGGACGAGAAGAAGAGAGCAGTACTTC. This encodes CAISDRTRRREQYF.

This clonotype was seen more than once but under ten times. The chain uses TRBV19 and TRBJ1-2; 8 nucleotides align to TRBD1. With V trimmed by 10 bases and J by 6 bases, 10 bases remained unmatched. The CDR3 contains 13 residues. Germline lookup yields CDR1 LNHDA and CDR2 SQIVND (reference sequence). As DNA, the CDR3 is TGTGCCACCCGTAGGACAGGGAGGGATGGCTACACCTTC. Amino acids: CATRRTGRDGYTF.

The rearrangement uses TRBV28 and TRBJ1-1, with 7 bases lining up with TRBD1. This CDR3 is built from 14 residues. Germline CDR1 is MDHEN and CDR2 is SYDVKM. With V trimmed by 6 bases and J by 3 bases, 7 bases remained unmatched. CDR3 nucleotides: TGTGCCAGCAGACCGACAGGGCGAGACACTGAAGCTTTCTTT. This gives the protein CASRPTGRDTEAFF.